This TCR beta chain was identified during a study of cytomegalovirus exposure and HLA in healthy donors. As to this clone: Its specificity is not known.

Study-level results: Within the 120 or so validation repertoires, first-cohort TCR clusters tended to co-occur, according to a later analysis. Using the classifier, cytomegalovirus status was reportedly diagnosed with high specificity and sensitivity. Three chains linked to CMV were shown in vitro to be specific for CMV antigens.

Profiling relied on immunoSEQ multiplex PCR, and the TCRdb table lists in-frame clones only, not all of them. The profile shows about 130,000 clones, roughly nine tenths of them singletons. The CDR3 sequence is 17 residues long. Germline lookup yields CDR1 MDHEN and CDR2 SYDVKM. V shed 1 base, J shed 5 bases, and the junction held 11 bases outside the gene matches. The sequencing sample was made of PBMCs. The chain recombines TRBV28 with TRBJ2-7, with 10 bases identical to TRBD2. The source is a young woman in good health and CMV-seropositive. The CDR3 DNA follows: TGTGCCAGCAGTTTATTGTCTAGCGGGGGACTCTCTGACGAGCAGTACTTC. Amino acids: CASSLLSSGGLSDEQYF.